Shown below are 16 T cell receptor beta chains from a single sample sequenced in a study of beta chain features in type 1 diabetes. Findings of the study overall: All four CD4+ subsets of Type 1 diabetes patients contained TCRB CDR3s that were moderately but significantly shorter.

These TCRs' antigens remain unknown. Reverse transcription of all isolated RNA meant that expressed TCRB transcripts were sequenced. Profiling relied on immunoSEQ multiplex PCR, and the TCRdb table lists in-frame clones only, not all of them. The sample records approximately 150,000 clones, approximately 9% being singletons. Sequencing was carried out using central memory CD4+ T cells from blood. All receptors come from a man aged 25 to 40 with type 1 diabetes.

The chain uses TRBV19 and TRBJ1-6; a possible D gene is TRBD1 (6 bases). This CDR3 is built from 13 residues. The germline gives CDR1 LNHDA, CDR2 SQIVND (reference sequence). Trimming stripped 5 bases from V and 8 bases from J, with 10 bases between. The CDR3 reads CASSQNRDSPLHF. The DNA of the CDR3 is TGTGCCAGTAGTCAAAACAGGGATTCACCCCTCCACTTT.

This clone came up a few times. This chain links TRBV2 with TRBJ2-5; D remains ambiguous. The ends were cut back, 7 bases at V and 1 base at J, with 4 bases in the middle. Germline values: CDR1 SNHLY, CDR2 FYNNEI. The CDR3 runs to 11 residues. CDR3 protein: CASKSQETQYF. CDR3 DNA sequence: TGTGCCAGCAAGAGCCAAGAGACCCAGTACTTC.

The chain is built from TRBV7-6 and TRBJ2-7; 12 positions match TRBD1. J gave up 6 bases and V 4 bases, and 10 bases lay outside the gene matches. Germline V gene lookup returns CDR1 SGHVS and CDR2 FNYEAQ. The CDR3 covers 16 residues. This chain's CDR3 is CASSSRDRGRLSEQYF. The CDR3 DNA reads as TGTGCCAGCAGCTCCCGGGACAGGGGGCGATTAAGCGAGCAGTACTTC.

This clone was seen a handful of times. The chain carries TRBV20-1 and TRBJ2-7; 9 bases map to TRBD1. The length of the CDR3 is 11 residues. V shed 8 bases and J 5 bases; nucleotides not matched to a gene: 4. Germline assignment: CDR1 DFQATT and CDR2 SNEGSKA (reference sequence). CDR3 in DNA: TGCAGTCCGGGACAGGGCAACGAGCAGTACTTC. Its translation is CSPGQGNEQYF.

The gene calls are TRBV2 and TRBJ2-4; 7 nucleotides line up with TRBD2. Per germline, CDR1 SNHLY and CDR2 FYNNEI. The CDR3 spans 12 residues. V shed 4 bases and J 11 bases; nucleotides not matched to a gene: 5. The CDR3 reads CASSVERGFQYF. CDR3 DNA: TGTGCCAGCAGTGTTGAGCGGGGTTTTCAGTACTTC.

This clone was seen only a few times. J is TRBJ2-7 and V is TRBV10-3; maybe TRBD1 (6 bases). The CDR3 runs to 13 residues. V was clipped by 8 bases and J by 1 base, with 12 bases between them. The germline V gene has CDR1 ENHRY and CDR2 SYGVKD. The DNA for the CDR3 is TGTGCCATCCAGGCAGGGGATTCCTACGAGCAGTACTTC. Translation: CAIQAGDSYEQYF.

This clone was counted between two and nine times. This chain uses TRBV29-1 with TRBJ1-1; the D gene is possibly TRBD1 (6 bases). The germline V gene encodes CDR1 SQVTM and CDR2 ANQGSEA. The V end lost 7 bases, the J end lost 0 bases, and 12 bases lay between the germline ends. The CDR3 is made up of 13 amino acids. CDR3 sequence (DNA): TGCAGCGCGGGGACACCCATGAACACTGAAGCTTTCTTT. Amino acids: CSAGTPMNTEAFF.

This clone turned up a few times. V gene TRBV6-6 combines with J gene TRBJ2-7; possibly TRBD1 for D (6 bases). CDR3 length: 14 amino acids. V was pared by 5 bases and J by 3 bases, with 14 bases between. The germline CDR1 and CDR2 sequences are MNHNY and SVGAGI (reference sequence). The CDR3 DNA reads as TGTGCCAGCAGTCTCCAGGGGTCCGACTACGAGCAGTACTTC. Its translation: CASSLQGSDYEQYF.

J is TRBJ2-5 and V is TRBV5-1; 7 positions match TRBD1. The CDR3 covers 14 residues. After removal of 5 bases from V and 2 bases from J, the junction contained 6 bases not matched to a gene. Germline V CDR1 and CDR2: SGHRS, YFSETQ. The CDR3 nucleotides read TGCGCCAGCAGTCCTGACAGGGAGCAAGAGACCCAGTACTTC. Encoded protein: CASSPDREQETQYF.

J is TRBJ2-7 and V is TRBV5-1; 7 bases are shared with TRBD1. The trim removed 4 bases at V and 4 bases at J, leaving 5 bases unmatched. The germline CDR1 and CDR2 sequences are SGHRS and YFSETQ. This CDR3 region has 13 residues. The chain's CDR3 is CASSRDSKYEQYF. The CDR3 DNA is TGCGCCAGCAGCCGGGACAGCAAATACGAGCAGTACTTC.

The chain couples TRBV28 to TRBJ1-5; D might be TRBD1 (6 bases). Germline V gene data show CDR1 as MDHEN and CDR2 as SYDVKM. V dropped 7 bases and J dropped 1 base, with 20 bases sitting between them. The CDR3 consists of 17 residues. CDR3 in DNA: TGTGCCAGCACGGCGGGGGCGCGATCTACCAGCAATCAGCCCCAGCATTTT. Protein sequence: CASTAGARSTSNQPQHF. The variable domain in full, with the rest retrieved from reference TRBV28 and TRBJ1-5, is DVKVTQSSRYLVKRTGEKVFLECVQDMDHENMFWYRQDPGLGLRLIYFSYDVKMKEKGDIPEGYSVSREKKERFSLILESASTNQTSMYLCASTAGARSTSNQPQHFGDGTRLSIL.

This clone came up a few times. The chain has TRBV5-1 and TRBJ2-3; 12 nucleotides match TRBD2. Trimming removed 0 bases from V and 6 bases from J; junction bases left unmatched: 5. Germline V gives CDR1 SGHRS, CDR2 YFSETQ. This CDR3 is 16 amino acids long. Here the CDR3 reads CASSLGLAGAGDTQYF. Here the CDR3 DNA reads TGCGCCAGCAGCTTGGGACTAGCGGGGGCGGGGGATACGCAGTATTTT.

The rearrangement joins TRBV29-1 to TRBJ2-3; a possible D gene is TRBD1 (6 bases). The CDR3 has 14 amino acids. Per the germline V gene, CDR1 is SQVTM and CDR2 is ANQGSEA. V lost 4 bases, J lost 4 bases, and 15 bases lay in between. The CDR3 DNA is TGCAGCGTTGCTGTGGCAGGGGCAGCAGATACGCAGTATTTT. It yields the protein CSVAVAGAADTQYF.

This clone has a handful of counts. The CDR3 bases are TGTGCCAGCAGCTTGACTACTTATGGCTACACCTTC. Translating it yields CASSLTTYGYTF. The V and J genes are TRBV7-2 and TRBJ1-2; D is unresolved. The germline V gene encodes CDR1 SGHTA and CDR2 FQGNSA. CDR3 length: 12 residues. The germline V and J ends were trimmed by 3 bases and 5 bases, with 7 bases remaining between them.

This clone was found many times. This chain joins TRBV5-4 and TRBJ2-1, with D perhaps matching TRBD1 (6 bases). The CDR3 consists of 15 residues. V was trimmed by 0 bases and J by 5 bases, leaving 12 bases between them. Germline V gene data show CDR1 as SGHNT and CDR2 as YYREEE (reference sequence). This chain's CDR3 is CASSLDSGQHNEQFF. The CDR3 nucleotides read TGTGCCAGCAGCTTGGATTCGGGACAACACAATGAGCAGTTCTTC.

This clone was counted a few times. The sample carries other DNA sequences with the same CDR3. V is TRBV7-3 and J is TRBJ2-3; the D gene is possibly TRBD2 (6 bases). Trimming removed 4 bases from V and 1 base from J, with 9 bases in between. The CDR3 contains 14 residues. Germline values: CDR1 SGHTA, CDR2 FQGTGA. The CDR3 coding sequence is TGTGCCAGCAGCTCGTCGGGGGGCACAGATACGCAGTATTTT. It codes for CASSSSGGTDTQYF.